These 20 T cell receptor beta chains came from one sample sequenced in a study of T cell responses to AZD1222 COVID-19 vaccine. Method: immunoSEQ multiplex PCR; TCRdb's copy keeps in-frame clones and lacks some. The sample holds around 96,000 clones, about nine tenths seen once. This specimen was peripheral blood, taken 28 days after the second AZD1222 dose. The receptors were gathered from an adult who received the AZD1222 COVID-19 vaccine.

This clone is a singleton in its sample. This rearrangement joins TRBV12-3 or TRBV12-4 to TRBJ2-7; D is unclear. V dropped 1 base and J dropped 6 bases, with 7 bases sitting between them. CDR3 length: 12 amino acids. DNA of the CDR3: TGTGCCAGCAGTTTAGAGGGTCCCGAGCAGTACTTC. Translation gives CASSLEGPEQYF.

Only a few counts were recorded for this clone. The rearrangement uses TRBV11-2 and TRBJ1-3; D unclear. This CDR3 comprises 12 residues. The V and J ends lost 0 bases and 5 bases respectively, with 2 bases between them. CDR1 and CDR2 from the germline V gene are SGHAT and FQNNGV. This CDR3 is CASSLERNTIYF. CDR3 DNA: TGTGCCAGCAGCTTAGAGAGAAACACCATATATTTT.

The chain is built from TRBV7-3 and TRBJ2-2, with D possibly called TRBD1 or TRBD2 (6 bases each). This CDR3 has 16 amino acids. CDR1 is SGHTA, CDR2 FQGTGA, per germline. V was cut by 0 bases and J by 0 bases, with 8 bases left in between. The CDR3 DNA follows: TGTGCCAGCAGCTTAACGGAGGGGGCGAACACCGGGGAGCTGTTTTTT. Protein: CASSLTEGANTGELFF.

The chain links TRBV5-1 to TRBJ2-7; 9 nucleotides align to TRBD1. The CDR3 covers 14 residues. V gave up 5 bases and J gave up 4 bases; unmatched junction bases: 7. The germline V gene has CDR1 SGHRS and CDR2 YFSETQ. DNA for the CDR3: TGCGCCAGCAGGGTTAACAGGGGGCGGTACGAGCAGTACTTC. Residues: CASRVNRGRYEQYF.

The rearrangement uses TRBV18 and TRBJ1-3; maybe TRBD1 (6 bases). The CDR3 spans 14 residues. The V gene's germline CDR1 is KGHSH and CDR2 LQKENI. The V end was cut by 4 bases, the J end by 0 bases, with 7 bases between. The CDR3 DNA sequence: TGTGCCAGCTCACTACAGGGCTCTGGAAACACCATATATTTT. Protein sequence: CASSLQGSGNTIYF. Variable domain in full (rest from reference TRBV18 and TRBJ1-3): NAGVMQNPRHLVRRRGQEARLRCSPMKGHSHVYWYRQLPEEGLKFMVYLQKENIIDESGMPKERFSAEFPKEGPSILRIQQVVRGDSAAYFCASSLQGSGNTIYFGEGSWLTVV.

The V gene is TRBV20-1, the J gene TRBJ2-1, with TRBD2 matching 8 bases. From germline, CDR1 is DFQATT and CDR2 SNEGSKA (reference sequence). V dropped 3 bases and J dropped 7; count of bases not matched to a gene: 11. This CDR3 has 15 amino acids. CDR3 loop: CSASDGGAFRNEQFF. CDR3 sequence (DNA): TGCAGTGCTAGTGACGGGGGGGCCTTTAGGAATGAGCAGTTCTTC.

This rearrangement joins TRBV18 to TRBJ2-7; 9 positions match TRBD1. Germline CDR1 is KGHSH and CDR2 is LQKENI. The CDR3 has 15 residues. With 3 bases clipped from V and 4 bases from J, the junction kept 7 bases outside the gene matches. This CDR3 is CASSPTGTGRYEQYF. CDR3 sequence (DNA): TGTGCCAGCTCACCCACCGGGACAGGGAGGTACGAGCAGTACTTC.

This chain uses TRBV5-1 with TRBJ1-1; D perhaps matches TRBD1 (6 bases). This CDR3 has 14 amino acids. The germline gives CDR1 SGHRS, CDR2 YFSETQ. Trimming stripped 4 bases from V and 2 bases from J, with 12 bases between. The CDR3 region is CASSPGTLNTEAFF. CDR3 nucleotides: TGCGCCAGCAGCCCCGGGACACTCAACACTGAAGCTTTCTTT.

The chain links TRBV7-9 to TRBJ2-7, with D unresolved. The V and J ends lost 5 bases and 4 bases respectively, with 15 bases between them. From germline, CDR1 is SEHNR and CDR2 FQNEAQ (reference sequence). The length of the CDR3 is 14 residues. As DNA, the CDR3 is TGTGCCAGCAGCGGTCGTGGCTCCCATTACGAGCAGTACTTC. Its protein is CASSGRGSHYEQYF. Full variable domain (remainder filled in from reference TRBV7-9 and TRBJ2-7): DTGVSQNPRHKITKRGQNVTFRCDPISEHNRLYWYRQTLGQGPEFLTYFQNEAQLEKSRLLSDRFSAERPKGSFSTLEIQRTEQGDSAMYLCASSGRGSHYEQYFGPGTRLTVT.

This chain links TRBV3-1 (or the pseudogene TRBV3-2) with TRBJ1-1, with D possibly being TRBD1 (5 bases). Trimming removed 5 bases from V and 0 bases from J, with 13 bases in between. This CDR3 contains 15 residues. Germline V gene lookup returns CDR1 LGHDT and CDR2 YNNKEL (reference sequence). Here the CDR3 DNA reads TGTGCCAGCAGCGGGCCCGGGACGGTGAACACTGAAGCTTTCTTT. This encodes CASSGPGTVNTEAFF.

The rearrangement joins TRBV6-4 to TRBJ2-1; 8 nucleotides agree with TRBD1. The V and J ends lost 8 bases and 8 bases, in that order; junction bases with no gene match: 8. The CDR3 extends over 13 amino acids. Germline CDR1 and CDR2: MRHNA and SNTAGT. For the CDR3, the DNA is TGTGCCAGCGCCCAGGGGGCTGCCTATGAGCAGTTCTTC. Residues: CASAQGAAYEQFF.

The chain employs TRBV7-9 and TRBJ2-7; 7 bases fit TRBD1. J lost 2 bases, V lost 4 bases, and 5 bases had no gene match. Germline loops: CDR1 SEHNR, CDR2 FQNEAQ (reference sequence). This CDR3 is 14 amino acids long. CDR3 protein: CASSSRTGAYEQYF. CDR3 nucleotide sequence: TGTGCCAGCAGCTCCCGGACAGGCGCCTACGAGCAGTACTTC.

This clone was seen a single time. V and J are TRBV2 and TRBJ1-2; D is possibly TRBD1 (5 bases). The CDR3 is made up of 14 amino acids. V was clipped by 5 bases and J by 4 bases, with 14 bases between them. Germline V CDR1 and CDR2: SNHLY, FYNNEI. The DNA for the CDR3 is TGTGCCAGCAGTCGAAGCAGGGCCTCCTATGGCTACACCTTC. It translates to CASSRSRASYGYTF.

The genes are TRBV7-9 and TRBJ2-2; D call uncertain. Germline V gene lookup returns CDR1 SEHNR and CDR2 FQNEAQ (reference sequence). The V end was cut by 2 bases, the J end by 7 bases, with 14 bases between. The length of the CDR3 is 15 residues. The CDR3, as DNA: TGTGCCAGCAGCTTAATGTTGGCGGCCAGCGGGGAGCTGTTTTTT. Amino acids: CASSLMLAASGELFF. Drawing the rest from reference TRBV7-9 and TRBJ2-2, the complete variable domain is DTGVSQNPRHKITKRGQNVTFRCDPISEHNRLYWYRQTLGQGPEFLTYFQNEAQLEKSRLLSDRFSAERPKGSFSTLEIQRTEQGDSAMYLCASSLMLAASGELFFGEGSRLTVL.

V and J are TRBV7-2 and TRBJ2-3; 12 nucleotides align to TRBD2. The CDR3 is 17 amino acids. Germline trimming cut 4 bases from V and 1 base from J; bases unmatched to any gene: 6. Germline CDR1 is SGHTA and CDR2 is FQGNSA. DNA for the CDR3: TGTGCCAGCAGCTCTACCGGGACTAGCGGGCGCACAGATACGCAGTATTTT. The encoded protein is CASSSTGTSGRTDTQYF.

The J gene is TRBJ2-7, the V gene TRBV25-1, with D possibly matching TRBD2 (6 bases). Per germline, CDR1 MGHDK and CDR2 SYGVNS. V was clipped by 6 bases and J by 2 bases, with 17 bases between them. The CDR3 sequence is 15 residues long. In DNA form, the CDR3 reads TGTGCCAGCAGCCCAAGTGGGACTGGGACCTACGAGCAGTACTTC. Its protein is CASSPSGTGTYEQYF.

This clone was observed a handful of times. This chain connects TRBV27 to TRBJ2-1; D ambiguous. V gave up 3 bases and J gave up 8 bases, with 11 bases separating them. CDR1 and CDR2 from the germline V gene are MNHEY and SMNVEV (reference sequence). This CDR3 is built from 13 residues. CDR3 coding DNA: TGTGCCAGCAGTTTGGTCCACGGTGATGAGCAGTTCTTC. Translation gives CASSLVHGDEQFF.

CDR3 region: CASSQARGSGYSPLHF. Written as DNA, the CDR3 is TGTGCCAGCAGCCAAGCAAGGGGGTCTGGCTATTCACCCCTCCACTTT. This chain uses TRBV3-1 (or the pseudogene TRBV3-2) with TRBJ1-6; TRBD1 is a possible D gene (6 bases). The CDR3 consists of 16 residues. In germline, CDR1 is LGHDT, CDR2 YNNKEL (reference sequence). Between the trimmed V and J ends, which lost 1 base and 8 bases, there was a span of 15 bases.

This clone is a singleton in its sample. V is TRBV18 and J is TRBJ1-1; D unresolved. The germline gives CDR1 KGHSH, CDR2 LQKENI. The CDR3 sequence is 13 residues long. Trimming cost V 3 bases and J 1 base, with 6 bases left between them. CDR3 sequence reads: CASSPAGNTEAFF. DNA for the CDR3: TGTGCCAGCTCACCGGCAGGGAACACTGAAGCTTTCTTT.

The CDR3 spells CASSPSAPSGGPQYF. The CDR3 nucleotides read TGTGCCAGCAGCCCATCCGCACCCTCGGGAGGACCGCAGTATTTT. The chain has TRBV7-6 and TRBJ2-3; 7 bases map to TRBD2. The germline V gene encodes CDR1 SGHVS and CDR2 FNYEAQ. Trimming removed 5 bases from V and 10 bases from J; junction bases left unmatched: 15. The CDR3 is made up of 15 amino acids.